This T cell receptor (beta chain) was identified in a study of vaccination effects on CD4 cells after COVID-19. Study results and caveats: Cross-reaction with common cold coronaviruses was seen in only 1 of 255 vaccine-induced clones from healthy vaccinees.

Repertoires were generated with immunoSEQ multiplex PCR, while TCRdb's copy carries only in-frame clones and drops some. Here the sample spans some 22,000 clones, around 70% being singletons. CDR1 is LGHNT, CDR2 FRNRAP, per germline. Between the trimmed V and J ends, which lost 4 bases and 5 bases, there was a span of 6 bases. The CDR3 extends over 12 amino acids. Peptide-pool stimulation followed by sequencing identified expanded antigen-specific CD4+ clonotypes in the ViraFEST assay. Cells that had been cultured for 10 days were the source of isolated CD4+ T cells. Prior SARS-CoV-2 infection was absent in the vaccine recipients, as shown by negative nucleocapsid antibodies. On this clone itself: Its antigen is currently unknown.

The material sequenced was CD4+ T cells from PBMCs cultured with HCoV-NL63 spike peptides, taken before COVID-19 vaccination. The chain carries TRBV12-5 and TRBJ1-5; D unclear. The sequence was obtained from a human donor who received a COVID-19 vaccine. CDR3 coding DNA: TGTGCTAGTGGTTCCGGATATCAGCCCCAGCATTTT. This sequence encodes CASGSGYQPQHF.